This T cell receptor beta chain was identified in a study of blood T cells in healthy people across ages. General study points: Donors of long life had a larger count of naive CD4+ cells and greater diversity than aged donors. Significant beta diversity loss was already apparent by age approximately 40, declining roughly linearly.

The CDR3 totals 13 residues. In germline, CDR1 is MNHEY, CDR2 SMNVEV (reference sequence). A J-beta primer mix and a sample-barcoded 5' primer were used in a second PCR of roughly 6 to 11 cycles. TCRdb re-called the 5' RACE reads through MiXCR, storing one row per CDR3 protein. The table includes 1.5 million or so distinct CDR3 sequences, 35% to 45% detected once. Regarding this clonotype: Antigen unknown.

In terms of origin and age, donors were healthy Caucasian individuals from Russia aged roughly 6 to 100. Investigators took 8 to 10 milliliters of peripheral blood from every donor. The source material was blood. This chain uses TRBV27 with TRBJ2-5, with TRBD1 identical over 8 bases. The J call is in doubt because the DNA end fits TRBJ2-7 better. The source of this sequence is a woman aged 18-29 years in good health. The DNA for the CDR3 is TGTGCCAGCAGTCCGTGGACAGGGAGCGAGCAGTACTTC. This translates into CASSPWTGSEQYF.